This TCR beta chain was sequenced in a study of cytomegalovirus exposure and HLA in healthy donors. The PCR used 60 Vbeta and 13 Jbeta primers. Here immunoSEQ multiplex PCR was the method, and the copy in TCRdb shows in-frame clones only, minus some. This sample's table reports more than 200,000 clones. Germline-derived CDR1 and CDR2 are MGHRA and YSYEKL. There are 14 residues in the CDR3. J lost 8 bases, V lost 5 bases, and 5 bases had no gene match. The chain couples TRBV4-1 to TRBJ1-4, with TRBD1 identical over 10 bases. Sequenced input: PBMCs. The source is a woman in her 30s in good health and CMV-seropositive. CDR3 sequence: CASSARDRGEKLFF. DNA for the CDR3: TGCGCCAGCAGCGCCCGGGACAGGGGCGAAAAACTGTTTTTT.